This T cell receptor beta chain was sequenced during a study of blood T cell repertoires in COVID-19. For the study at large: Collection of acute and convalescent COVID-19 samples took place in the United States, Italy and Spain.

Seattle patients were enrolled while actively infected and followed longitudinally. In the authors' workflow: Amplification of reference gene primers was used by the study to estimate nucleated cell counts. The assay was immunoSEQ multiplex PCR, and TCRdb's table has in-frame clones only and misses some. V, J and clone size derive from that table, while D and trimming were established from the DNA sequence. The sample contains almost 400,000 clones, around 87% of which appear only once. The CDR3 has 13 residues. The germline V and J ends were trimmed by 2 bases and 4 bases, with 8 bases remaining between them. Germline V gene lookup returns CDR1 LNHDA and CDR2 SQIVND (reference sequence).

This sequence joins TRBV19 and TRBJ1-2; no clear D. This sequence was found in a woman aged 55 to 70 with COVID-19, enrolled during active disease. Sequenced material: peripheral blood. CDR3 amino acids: CASSIMEGYGYTF. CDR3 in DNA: TGTGCCAGTAGTATAATGGAGGGCTATGGCTACACCTTC.